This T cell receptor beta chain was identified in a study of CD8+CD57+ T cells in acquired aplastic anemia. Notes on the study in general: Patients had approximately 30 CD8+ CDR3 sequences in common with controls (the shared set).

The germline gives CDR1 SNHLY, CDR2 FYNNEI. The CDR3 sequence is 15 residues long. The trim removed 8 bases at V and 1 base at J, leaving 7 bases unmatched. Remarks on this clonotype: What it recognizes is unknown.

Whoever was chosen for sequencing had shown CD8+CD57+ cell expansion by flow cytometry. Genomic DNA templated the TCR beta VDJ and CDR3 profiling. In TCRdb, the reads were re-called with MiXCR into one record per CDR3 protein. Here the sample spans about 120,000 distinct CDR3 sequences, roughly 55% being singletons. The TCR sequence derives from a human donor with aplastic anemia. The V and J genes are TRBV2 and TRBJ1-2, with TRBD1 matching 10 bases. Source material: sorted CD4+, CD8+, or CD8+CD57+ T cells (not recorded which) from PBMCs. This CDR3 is CASSRDRGFNYGYTF. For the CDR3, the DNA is TGTGCCAGCTCGCGGGACAGGGGTTTTAACTATGGCTACACCTTC.